The T cell receptor (beta chain) described here comes from a study of CD8+CD57+ T cells in acquired aplastic anemia. The germline V gene has CDR1 SNHLY and CDR2 FYNNEI. V was pared by 5 bases and J by 0 bases, with 12 bases between. The CDR3 extends over 15 amino acids. Before being chosen for sequencing, patients had shown CD8+CD57+ cell expansion by flow cytometry. Untreated patients provided the blood samples, with no therapy given before sampling. Study results and limitations: Patients and controls shared about 30 CD8+ CDR3 sequences, which appeared highly expressed in patients and within their immunodominant clones.

The study profiled TCR beta VDJ and CDR3 using genomic DNA as template. MiXCR, run by TCRdb on the reads, gives a single entry per CDR3 protein. Of around 430,000 distinct CDR3 sequences in the sample, around 30% were seen once. This clonotype was seen ten or more times. Its target is unknown. Sample: sorted CD4+, CD8+, or CD8+CD57+ T cells (not recorded which) from PBMCs. This sequence originates from a human donor with aplastic anemia. This chain uses TRBV2 with TRBJ2-3; possible D gene TRBD2, 5 bases. This CDR3 reads CASSRETTSTDTQYF. CDR3 coding DNA: TGTGCCAGCAGTCGGGAAACAACAAGCACAGATACGCAGTATTTT.